A selection of T cell receptor beta chains follows, all from one sample in a study of T cell responses to AZD1222 COVID-19 vaccine. Generated by immunoSEQ multiplex PCR, the TCRdb table keeps only in-frame clones and is missing some. The sample holds around 150,000 clones, roughly nine tenths seen once. Source: peripheral blood, taken 28 days after the second dose of the MenACWY control vaccine. The source is an adult who received the MenACWY meningococcal vaccine as a control. The CDR3 runs from the conserved cysteine through the conserved F or W. D genes are given only for firm matches. Clone size is not always given. Where it is, it says once, few, many or a class for expanded clones.

>NA|TRBV5-1|TRBD2|TRBJ2-1
CASRPLAGTDNEQFF
TGCGCCAGCAGACCCCTAGCGGGAACCGACAATGAGCAGTTCTTC
>NA|TRBV20-1|NA|TRBJ1-1
CSASKTGNTEAFF
TGCAGTGCTAGTAAGACAGGGAACACTGAAGCTTTCTTT
>NA|TRBV18|NA|TRBJ2-1
CASSPGSVGYNEQFF
TGTGCCAGCTCACCAGGTAGCGTTGGGTACAATGAGCAGTTCTTC
>NA|TRBV20-1|TRBD2|TRBJ2-1
CSASGTSGTNSYNEQFF
TGCAGTGCTAGTGGGACTAGCGGAACTAATTCCTACAATGAGCAGTTCTTC
>once|TRBV7-7|NA|TRBJ2-5
CASSPGGTGETQYF
TGTGCCAGCAGCCCCGGGGGGACAGGAGAGACCCAGTACTTC
>NA|TRBV11-2|TRBD2|TRBJ2-5
CASSYRTSGTPETQYF
TGTGCCAGCAGCTATCGGACTAGCGGGACCCCAGAGACCCAGTACTTC
>NA|TRBV25-1|TRBD1|TRBJ2-2
CASSEIDRAGELFF
TGTGCCAGCAGTGAGATAGACAGGGCCGGGGAGCTGTTTTTT
>NA|TRBV19|NA|TRBJ2-3
CASSNDPGTTDTQYF
TGTGCCAGTAGTAATGACCCAGGGACCACAGATACGCAGTATTTT
>NA|TRBV29-1|NA|TRBJ2-7
CSVVSGDRAYEQYF
TGCAGCGTAGTGAGCGGGGACAGAGCCTACGAGCAGTACTTC
>NA|TRBV11-2|NA|TRBJ2-7
CASSFNLPAYEQYF
TGTGCCAGCAGCTTTAACTTACCGGCCTACGAGCAGTACTTC
>many|TRBV6-2/TRBV6-3|NA|TRBJ1-1
CASSYFTDNTEAFF
TGTGCCAGCAGTTACTTTACGGATAACACTGAAGCTTTCTTT
>NA|TRBV7-2|NA|TRBJ1-2
CASSLGGPSLGYTF
TGTGCCAGCAGCTTGGGGGGGCCGTCATTGGGCTACACCTTC
>NA|TRBV28|TRBD1|TRBJ1-2
CASSLPGQGSLIYGYTF
TGTGCCAGCAGTTTACCGGGACAGGGATCGTTAATTTATGGCTACACCTTC
>NA|TRBV29-1|TRBD1|TRBJ2-7
CSVGRTGAQYF
TGCAGCGTTGGGAGGACAGGGGCGCAGTACTTC
>NA|TRBV7-9|NA|TRBJ2-1
CASSFRTAPNFRDEQFF
TGTGCCAGCAGCTTCCGGACCGCCCCAAACTTTCGGGATGAGCAGTTCTTC
>NA|TRBV6-5|TRBD1|TRBJ1-4
CASSYRQGGNEKLFF
TGTGCCAGCAGTTACCGCCAGGGGGGTAATGAAAAACTGTTTTTT
>NA|TRBV10-3|NA|TRBJ1-2
CATEGDRGYTF
TGTGCTACCGAGGGGGACCGAGGCTACACCTTC
>NA|TRBV19|TRBD1|TRBJ1-1
CASSVTGLNTEAFF
TGTGCCAGTAGTGTGACAGGGTTGAACACTGAAGCTTTCTTT
>NA|TRBV18|TRBD1|TRBJ1-2
CASSQYGTGYGYTF
TGTGCCAGCTCACAGTACGGGACAGGCTATGGCTACACCTTC
>NA|TRBV10-2|NA|TRBJ2-6
CASRDTPSGANVLTF
TGCGCCAGCAGGGACACCCCCTCTGGGGCCAACGTCCTGACTTTC
>NA|TRBV28|NA|TRBJ1-5
CASTHREGKANQPQHF
TGTGCCAGCACCCACAGGGAGGGCAAGGCCAATCAGCCCCAGCATTTT
>NA|TRBV20-1|NA|TRBJ2-7
CSARLTHEQYF
TGCAGTGCTAGGTTAACCCACGAGCAGTACTTC
>NA|TRBV6-4|NA|TRBJ2-2
CASRAVASSSGELFF
TGTGCCAGCAGAGCCGTGGCTAGCTCTTCCGGGGAGCTGTTTTTT
>NA|TRBV9|NA|TRBJ2-5
CASSWGVGETQYF
TGTGCCAGCAGCTGGGGCGTTGGAGAGACCCAGTACTTC
>NA|TRBV12-3/TRBV12-4|TRBD2|TRBJ2-3
CATAEGGTQYF
TGTGCGACAGCAGAGGGAGGGACGCAGTATTTT
>NA|TRBV27|NA|TRBJ2-7
CASSKGGGRHYEQYF
TGTGCCAGCAGTAAGGGTGGCGGGCGCCACTACGAGCAGTACTTC
>NA|TRBV28|TRBD1|TRBJ1-1
CASRNDRGLFEAFF
TGTGCCAGCAGAAACGACAGGGGGCTATTTGAAGCTTTCTTT
>NA|TRBV5-6|TRBD1|TRBJ2-4
CASSLGQVGISAKNIQYF
TGTGCCAGCAGCCTCGGACAGGTTGGGATTTCGGCCAAAAACATTCAGTACTTC
>NA|TRBV6-2/TRBV6-3|NA|TRBJ2-3
CASSPPLGTRNTQYF
TGTGCCAGCAGTCCCCCATTGGGGACCCGGAATACGCAGTATTTT
>few|TRBV3-1/TRBV3-2|NA|TRBJ1-2
CASSQAEFGYTF
TGTGCCAGCAGCCAAGCCGAATTCGGCTACACCTTC
>NA|TRBV7-9|TRBD2|TRBJ2-7
CASSPRTSGSNEQYF
TGTGCCAGCAGCCCCCGGACTAGCGGGAGTAATGAGCAGTACTTC
>NA|TRBV7-8|TRBD1|TRBJ1-2
CASSSDRQGVFPRYGYTF
TGTGCCAGCAGCTCCGATAGACAGGGCGTATTCCCTCGCTATGGCTACACCTTC
>NA|TRBV20-1|NA|TRBJ1-5
CSASRGGGRPQHF
TGCAGTGCTAGTCGCGGGGGAGGGCGGCCCCAGCATTTT
>NA|TRBV7-9|TRBD2|TRBJ2-1
CASSLDGFWTRGYNEQFF
TGTGCCAGCAGCTTGGATGGGTTCTGGACTAGAGGATACAATGAGCAGTTCTTC
>NA|TRBV30|TRBD1|TRBJ1-2
CAWSSQGTAYGYTF
TGTGCCTGGTCCTCCCAAGGGACAGCATATGGCTACACCTTC
>NA|TRBV7-9|NA|TRBJ1-2
CASSLGGPDYGYTF
TGTGCCAGCAGCTTAGGGGGTCCCGACTATGGCTACACCTTC
>NA|TRBV18|NA|TRBJ1-2
CASSPAQSYNNGYTF
TGTGCCAGCTCACCAGCACAATCCTATAACAATGGCTACACCTTC
>NA|TRBV7-8|NA|TRBJ2-7
CASSPDYEQYF
TGTGCCAGCAGCCCAGACTACGAGCAGTACTTC
>NA|TRBV28|NA|TRBJ1-2
CASSLLVGGYTF
TGTGCCAGCAGTTTATTAGTAGGGGGCTACACCTTC
>NA|TRBV28|NA|TRBJ2-7
CASKGYSSYEQYF
TGTGCCAGCAAGGGCTACAGCTCCTACGAGCAGTACTTC
>NA|TRBV5-5|NA|TRBJ2-6
CASSLGPGTPSGANVLTF
TGTGCCAGCAGCCTAGGACCAGGGACCCCCTCTGGGGCCAACGTCCTGACTTTC
>NA|TRBV19|NA|TRBJ2-2
CASSVTRSELFF
TGTGCCAGTAGTGTGACACGTTCCGAGCTGTTTTTT
>NA|TRBV19|TRBD1|TRBJ1-6
CASRDRVGISSYNSPLHF
TGTGCCAGTAGGGACAGGGTTGGCATAAGCTCCTATAATTCACCCCTCCACTTT
>NA|TRBV6-5|NA|TRBJ2-2
CASRPQGPPGELFF
TGTGCCAGCAGACCCCAGGGGCCGCCCGGGGAGCTGTTTTTT
>NA|TRBV6-5|TRBD1|TRBJ2-5
CASSGTGWETQYF
TGTGCCAGCAGCGGGACAGGCTGGGAGACCCAGTACTTC
>NA|TRBV6-6|TRBD2|TRBJ2-7
CASSSGLAGGIWDF
TGTGCCAGCAGTTCGGGACTAGCGGGAGGGATTTGGGACTTC
>NA|TRBV14|TRBD1|TRBJ1-4
CASSQVPGGKLFF
TGTGCCAGCAGCCAAGTCCCAGGGGGCAAACTGTTTTTT
>NA|TRBV5-1|NA|TRBJ2-3
CASSSQIGPPQDTQYF
TGCGCCAGCAGCTCCCAGATTGGGCCCCCCCAGGATACGCAGTATTTT
>NA|TRBV6-2/TRBV6-3|TRBD2|TRBJ2-2
CASSLAGVGTGELFF
TGTGCCAGCAGCTTAGCGGGAGTGGGCACCGGGGAGCTGTTTTTT
>NA|TRBV6-5|NA|TRBJ1-1
CASRSLERAEAFF
TGTGCCAGCAGGTCGCTAGAAAGGGCTGAAGCTTTCTTT